Below, one TCR beta chain is given with its context. A few counts support this clonotype. The antigen it binds to is not known. It has no much larger one-base neighbor in the sample; base qualities were not kept. The iRepertoire nested amplicon-rescue multiplex PCR (arm-PCR) platform was used to amplify TCR alpha and beta CDR3 regions from RNA. The input for one-step reverse transcription and amplification was roughly 85-400 ng of tissue mRNA or PBMC total RNA. After bead purification, a secondary multiplex PCR added Illumina adapters, and libraries were gel-purified between 200 and 400 bp. Internal 6-nucleotide barcodes were carried by the libraries and were used for demultiplexing. Sequencing of libraries was performed on an Illumina MiSeq with 2x220 or 2x250 nucleotide paired-end reads. In the source study's methods: Paired reads were merged using FLASH 1.2.11 and were aligned to the GRCh37 human genome using BWA-MEM, after which TRA and TRB reads were extracted. For V and J assignment, an IMGT-derived reference of cassette sequences and CDR3 motifs that included pseudogenes was used. Three-frame translation of reads was performed, and productive CDR3s were defined as those with a C...FGXG motif and no stop codons. Unique combinations of V-J cassette pair and CDR3 amino acid sequence were defined as clonotypes. Hamming distance filtering was applied to reads, with thresholds set by the sequence error rate of each sample in mapped regions. The public sequencing data were trimmed at Q25 with fastp and processed into clonotypes with MiXCR by TCRdb, which kept only in-frame beta chains. Identical CDR3 proteins give one entry, which carries the most common genes and DNA. The V and J calls here are based on TCRdb, not the publication. This sample gives roughly 200,000 distinct CDR3 sequences in total; roughly 32% of them show up just once. Around 20% of the sample rests with the top ten.

Cut back by 3 bases and 5 bases, the V and J ends lie 17 bases apart. Reading from cysteine to phenylalanine, the CDR3 counts 15 amino acids. Just the 45-base CDR3 DNA is kept, in frame starting at base 1. This entry comes from a study of glioma-infiltrating T cells (dated by TCRdb to 2016 to 2017). Background on the whole study: Sequencing of TCR alpha- and beta-chain repertoires was performed on glioma tissue, on non-neoplastic brain tissue, and on matched peripheral blood mononuclear cells. To gauge divergence between tissue and blood T-cell populations, every tissue-infiltrating repertoire was compared against the peripheral blood repertoire from the same patient. The paired cohort was made up of three low-grade glioma patients, several primary glioblastoma patients and three non-glioma patients who contributed non-neoplastic brain tissue. The research as a whole found: Tissue and blood shared very few CDR3 sequences, a result attributed to high CDR3 diversity and limited sampling. The group comparisons were based on small numbers of patients: three non-neoplastic, three low-grade glioma and roughly eight glioblastoma patients. VJ-independent divergence between tissue and blood was found to be below expectation in non-neoplastic patients but above expectation in all gliomas, particularly low-grade gliomas.

The chain uses TRBV12-3 or TRBV12-4 and TRBJ2-7, with no confident D gene call. This clonotype was sampled from a human donor with low-grade glioma or glioblastoma, undergoing nonglioma brain surgery, or in good health (not recorded which). Sequencing input: glioma tissue, nonneoplastic brain tissue, or PBMCs (not recorded which). The CDR3 has the sequence CASSFDPDWIDEQYF. In nucleotides, the sequence is TGTGCCAGCAGTTTTGACCCAGACTGGATCGACGAGCAGTACTTC.